The table lists the clone carrying this T cell receptor beta chain with a count of one. This sample is drawn from a study of cytotoxic CD8 clonotypes in ibrutinib-treated CLL. Study overall: Among patients, around 24 responded partially and 2 completely; around 14 then stayed remitted and roughly 12 progressed after median about six years.

Libraries were prepared by immunoSEQ multiplex PCR; TCRdb keeps only in-frame clonotypes and omits some of them. The sample comprises tens of thousands of clones, 90% of which are singletons, and 3% to 3.5% rests with the top ten. This CDR3 has 14 amino acids. The V gene lost 4 bases and the J gene lost 7 bases, with 17 bases spanning the gap. The V gene's germline CDR1 is ENHRY and CDR2 SYGVKD. TCR beta library input comprised roughly 2 micrograms of genomic DNA from cryopreserved PBMCs. The genes are TRBV10-3 and TRBJ2-7, with a tentative D call TRBD1 (5 bases). The sequenced sample was PBMCs, obtained after 12 months of ibrutinib treatment. This receptor was identified in a human donor with chronic lymphocytic leukemia. CDR3 coding DNA: TGTGCCATCAGTGGTATACAGGATTATGTGGAGCAGTACTTC. This sequence encodes CAISGIQDYVEQYF.